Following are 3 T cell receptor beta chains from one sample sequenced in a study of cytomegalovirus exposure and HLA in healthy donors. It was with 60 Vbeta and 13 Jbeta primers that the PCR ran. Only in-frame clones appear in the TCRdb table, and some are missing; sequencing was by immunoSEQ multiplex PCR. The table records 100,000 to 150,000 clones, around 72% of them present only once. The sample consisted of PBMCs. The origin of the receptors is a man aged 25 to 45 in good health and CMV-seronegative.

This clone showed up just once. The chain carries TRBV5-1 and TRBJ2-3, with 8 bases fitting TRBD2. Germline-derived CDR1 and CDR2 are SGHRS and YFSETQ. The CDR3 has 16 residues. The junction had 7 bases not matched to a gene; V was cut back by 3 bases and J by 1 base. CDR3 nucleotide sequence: TGCGCCAGCAGCTCGTTAGCGGGAACCCGCACAGATACGCAGTATTTT. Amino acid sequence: CASSSLAGTRTDTQYF.

CDR3 in DNA: TGTGCCAGCAGTCGGGCCGGGGTCGATCAGCCCCAGCATTTT. Translated: CASSRAGVDQPQHF. This chain connects TRBV28 to TRBJ1-5; D uncertain. This CDR3 has 14 residues. Trimming stripped 5 bases from V and 5 bases from J, with 13 bases between. In germline, CDR1 is MDHEN, CDR2 SYDVKM. The full variable domain, with the rest looked up from reference TRBV28 and TRBJ1-5, is DVKVTQSSRYLVKRTGEKVFLECVQDMDHENMFWYRQDPGLGLRLIYFSYDVKMKEKGDIPEGYSVSREKKERFSLILESASTNQTSMYLCASSRAGVDQPQHFGDGTRLSIL.

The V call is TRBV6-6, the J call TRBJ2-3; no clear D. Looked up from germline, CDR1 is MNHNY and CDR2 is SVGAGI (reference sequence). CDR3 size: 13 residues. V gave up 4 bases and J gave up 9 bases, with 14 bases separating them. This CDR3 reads CASSSATVKTQYF. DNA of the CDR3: TGTGCCAGCAGTTCGGCGACTGTGAAGACGCAGTATTTT.